Listed here are 14 T cell receptor beta chains from one sample, sequenced in a study of molecular identifiers for immune sequencing clone quantification. TCRdb redid the calling of the PCR reads with MiXCR, one entry per CDR3 protein. The sample lists hundreds of thousands of distinct CDR3 sequences; approximately 20% were seen once. Sequencing used naive CD8+ T cells from blood, with Jurkat cell RNA spiked in. Subset here: FACS-sorted CD8+CD4-CCR7+CD45RA+ naive T cells. The receptors here all came from a human donor in good health. Some libraries in this study had Jurkat cell RNA spiked in.

Of note for this clonotype: A much larger clonotype is one base distant, so this may be a read error. Here the CDR3 omits its conserved ending phenylalanine or tryptophan, so a read error is the likely source. This sequence joins TRBV4-3 and TRBJ2-5; D is possibly TRBD1 or TRBD2 (7 bases each). The germline V gene encodes CDR1 LGHNA and CDR2 YSLEER. The CDR3 contains 14 residues. Trimming removed 2 bases at V and 3 bases at J, with 10 bases between. CDR3 region: CASSQQGGEETQYL. DNA for the CDR3: TGCGCCAGCAGCCAACAGGGGGGGGAAGAGACCCAGTACCTC.

This clonotype was detected only a few times. The chain is built from TRBV6-2 or TRBV6-3 and TRBJ2-3, with TRBD1 as a possible D gene (7 bases). CDR3 length: 17 amino acids. Germline CDR1 is MNHEY and CDR2 is SVGEGT. The ends were cut back, 2 bases at V and 3 bases at J, with 18 bases in the middle. In DNA, the CDR3 is TGTGCCAGCAGTTACAGGGGGGCCCTCAGGGGGACAGATACGCAGTATTTT. Its translation: CASSYRGALRGTDTQYF.

In this sample, this clonotype turned up many times. The V and J genes are TRBV6-5 and TRBJ2-3, with 10 bases matching TRBD2. The V segment lost 6 bases and the J segment 2 bases; nucleotides outside the gene matches: 5. The V gene's germline CDR1 is MNHEY and CDR2 SVGAGI. This CDR3 spans 15 amino acids. This chain's CDR3 is CASSPSGRVTDTQYF. In DNA form, the CDR3 reads TGTGCCAGCAGCCCCAGCGGGAGGGTCACAGATACGCAGTATTTT.

This chain uses TRBV24-1 with TRBJ2-5, with D possibly matching TRBD1 (6 bases). The CDR3 is made up of 11 amino acids. Germline V gene data show CDR1 as KGHDR and CDR2 as SFDVKD. The CDR3 DNA reads as TGTGCGATGGGGGCGTGGGGGACCCAGTACTTC. Amino acids: CAMGAWGTQYF.

Points on this clonotype: One base away lies a much larger clone, so this may be a sequencing read error. The CDR3 sequence is CASGQGQFEQYF. In nucleotides, the CDR3 is TGTGCCAGCGGCCAGGGACAGTTCGAGCAGTACTTC. The chain links TRBV14 to TRBJ2-7; 7 positions agree with TRBD1. In germline, CDR1 is SGHDN, CDR2 FVKESK. This CDR3 comprises 12 residues.

This clonotype was seen ten or more times. The V call is TRBV6-1, the J call TRBJ2-3, with D maybe TRBD1 (5 bases). This CDR3 is built from 16 residues. Germline values: CDR1 MNHNS, CDR2 SASEGT. Between the trimmed V and J ends, which lost 7 bases and 2 bases, there was a span of 19 bases. This CDR3 reads CASTELQGTYTDTQYF. CDR3 in DNA: TGTGCCAGCACAGAGCTCCAGGGCACTTACACAGATACGCAGTATTTT.

This clonotype was found many times. The CDR3 DNA follows: TGCAGCGTTGCTAGTGGGCTTTATGGCTACACCTTC. It codes for CSVASGLYGYTF. V and J are TRBV29-1 and TRBJ1-2; D ambiguous. CDR3 size: 12 residues. The V gene lost 4 bases and the J gene lost 5 bases, with 11 bases spanning the gap. The germline CDR1 and CDR2 sequences are SQVTM and ANQGSEA.

This clonotype has ten or more counts. This CDR3 reads CSARVDRGHTEAFF. CDR3 coding DNA: TGCAGTGCTAGAGTAGACAGGGGGCACACTGAAGCTTTCTTT. V and J are TRBV20-1 and TRBJ1-1, with 10 bases identical to TRBD1. Trimming removed 1 base from V and 3 bases from J; junction bases left unmatched: 2. The germline V gene has CDR1 DFQATT and CDR2 SNEGSKA (reference sequence). This CDR3 comprises 14 residues.

The chain carries TRBV6-5 and TRBJ2-1; D is possibly TRBD1 or TRBD2 (6 bases each). Germline CDR1 is MNHEY and CDR2 is SVGAGI. This CDR3 has 18 amino acids. Trimming removed 1 base from V and 0 bases from J, with 16 bases in between. The CDR3 nucleotides are TGTGCCAGCAGTTACTTTTGGGGGGCGGGGAGCTCCTACAATGAGCAGTTCTTC. Translation gives CASSYFWGAGSSYNEQFF.

The rearrangement uses TRBV7-2 and TRBJ1-1, with D tentatively TRBD1 (5 bases). V lost 5 bases to trimming and J lost 4 bases, with 14 bases between them. The germline CDR1 and CDR2 sequences are SGHTA and FQGNSA. CDR3 length: 14 residues. In DNA form, the CDR3 reads TGTGCCAGCAGCCCTGGGACGCCAAGCACTGAAGCTTTCTTT. It translates to CASSPGTPSTEAFF.

This clonotype was found many times. The chain recombines TRBV7-9 with TRBJ2-6; D unresolved. Germline CDR1 is SEHNR and CDR2 is FQNEAQ (reference sequence). The CDR3 spans 14 residues. The ends were cut back, 0 bases at V and 2 bases at J, with 2 bases in the middle. This chain's CDR3 is CASSLAPGANVLTF. CDR3 DNA sequence: TGTGCCAGCAGCTTAGCACCTGGGGCCAACGTCCTGACTTTC.

This sequence joins TRBV6-5 and TRBJ2-5, with TRBD1 matching 9 bases. This CDR3 is built from 14 residues. Germline CDR1 is MNHEY and CDR2 is SVGAGI. V lost 5 bases to trimming and J lost 3 bases; unmatched junction nucleotides: 4. CDR3 DNA: TGTGCCAGCAGTCAATGGACAGGGGAAGAGACCCAGTACTTC. Its translation is CASSQWTGEETQYF.

There are many counts of this clonotype. CDR3 bases: TGCGCCAGCAGCCAAGAAATTCTGCCGGTTACGCAGTATTTT. Residues: CASSQEILPVTQYF. The chain couples TRBV4-3 to TRBJ2-3; no clear D. The CDR3 sequence is 14 residues long. Germline CDR1 is LGHNA and CDR2 is YSLEER. The germline V and J ends were trimmed by 0 bases and 8 bases, with 12 bases remaining between them.

This clonotype was seen many times. Here the CDR3 DNA reads TGCGCCAGCAGCCAGGTTCACAGTCAATACAATGAGCAGTTCTTC. Its translation is CASSQVHSQYNEQFF. V gene TRBV4-1 combines with J gene TRBJ2-1; the D is unclear. Germline CDR1 reads MGHRA; CDR2 reads YSYEKL. CDR3 length: 15 amino acids. V lost 3 bases to trimming and J lost 4 bases, with 13 bases between them.